Listed below are T cell receptor beta chains from one sample, sequenced in a study of cytomegalovirus exposure and HLA in healthy donors. Sequencing used immunoSEQ multiplex PCR; TCRdb keeps in-frame clones, though not all of them. The sample lists some 150,000 clones, approximately 80% occurring once. Specimen: PBMCs. These receptors were obtained from a man aged 50 to 59 in good health and CMV-seronegative. The CDR3 runs from the conserved cysteine through the conserved F or W. A D gene is named only where the DNA matches it firmly. A clone size is listed for some rows: how often the clone was seen (once, few, many), or a class if it is expanded.

clone size | J gene | V gene | D gene | CDR3 protein | CDR3 DNA
few | TRBJ2-7 | TRBV6-5 | NA | CASSRRGEQYF | TGTGCCAGCAGCCGGAGAGGGGAGCAGTACTTC
NA | TRBJ2-1 | TRBV19 | TRBD2 | CASTYKGERGPYNEQFF | TGTGCCAGTACCTATAAGGGGGAGCGGGGGCCCTACAATGAGCAGTTCTTC
NA | TRBJ1-5 | TRBV4-1 | NA | CASSHNSYQPQHF | TGCGCCAGCAGCCACAACTCGTATCAGCCCCAGCATTTT
NA | TRBJ2-3 | TRBV5-8 | NA | CASSFGGAFADTQYF | TGTGCCAGCAGCTTTGGGGGGGCCTTCGCAGATACGCAGTATTTT
NA | TRBJ1-1 | TRBV9 | TRBD1 | CASSGDRTEAFF | TGTGCCAGCAGCGGGGACAGGACTGAAGCTTTCTTT
once | TRBJ2-7 | TRBV7-9 | NA | CASSRDLSGEYF | TGTGCCAGCAGCCGGGACCTCTCGGGGGAGTACTTC
few | TRBJ1-1 | TRBV13 | TRBD1 | CASSSSGGYTEAFF | TGTGCCAGCAGCTCCTCAGGGGGCTACACTGAAGCTTTCTTT
NA | TRBJ2-1 | TRBV18 | TRBD2 | CASSLLARLRNEQFF | TGTGCCAGCTCCTTACTAGCGAGGCTTCGGAATGAGCAGTTCTTC
NA | TRBJ1-5 | TRBV19 | NA | CASRRVGHALEPQHF | TGTGCCAGTCGGCGCGTGGGGCATGCACTGGAGCCCCAGCATTTT
NA | TRBJ2-5 | TRBV6-1 | TRBD1 | CASSERDRGKETQYF | TGTGCCAGCAGTGAGAGGGACAGGGGAAAGGAGACCCAGTACTTC
NA | TRBJ1-5 | TRBV18 | TRBD1 | CASSRDRGQDQPQHF | TGTGCCAGCTCGCGGGACAGGGGGCAGGATCAGCCCCAGCATTTT
NA | TRBJ1-5 | TRBV5-8 | NA | CASSLVSQPQHF | TGTGCCAGCAGCTTGGTCTCTCAGCCCCAGCATTTT
NA | TRBJ2-2 | TRBV27 | NA | CASSLSRDTGELFF | TGTGCCAGCAGTTTATCGCGGGACACCGGGGAGCTGTTTTTT
NA | TRBJ1-5 | TRBV2 | TRBD1 | CASSGQGGNQPQHF | TGTGCCAGCAGTGGACAGGGTGGCAATCAGCCCCAGCATTTT
NA | TRBJ1-1 | TRBV11-3 | TRBD1 | CASSPWTGAEITEAFF | TGTGCCAGCAGCCCATGGACAGGGGCAGAGATAACTGAAGCTTTCTTT
NA | TRBJ2-7 | TRBV19 | TRBD1 | CASSILPGQGYEQYF | TGTGCCAGTAGTATTCTGCCCGGACAGGGCTACGAGCAGTACTTC
NA | TRBJ2-7 | TRBV10-1 | NA | CASSDFYEQYF | TGCGCCAGCAGTGACTTCTACGAGCAGTACTTC
NA | TRBJ1-5 | TRBV5-8 | TRBD1 | CASSLDRGQPQHF | TGTGCCAGCAGCTTGGACAGGGGACAGCCCCAGCATTTT
NA | TRBJ1-1 | TRBV30 | TRBD1 | CAWVRLGGPTTAFF | TGTGCCTGGGTCCGGTTAGGGGGCCCAACTACAGCTTTCTTT
NA | TRBJ1-2 | TRBV6-1 | NA | CASSHRPALFGYTF | TGTGCCAGCAGTCACAGACCTGCCCTCTTCGGCTACACCTTC
NA | TRBJ2-1 | TRBV29-1 | TRBD2 | CSVGGTSGRVYNEQFF | TGCAGCGTCGGGGGGACTAGCGGGAGGGTCTACAATGAGCAGTTCTTC
NA | TRBJ2-3 | TRBV4-2 | TRBD2 | CASSQDIGVAGVLTDTQYF | TGTGCCAGCAGCCAAGACATCGGTGTGGCGGGAGTGCTCACAGATACGCAGTATTTT
NA | TRBJ1-1 | TRBV27 | NA | CASSLSRQVRAFF | TGTGCCAGCAGTTTATCCAGACAGGTCAGAGCTTTCTTT
NA | TRBJ1-2 | TRBV7-6 | TRBD1 | CASSPGGGYGYTF | TGTGCCAGCAGCCCAGGGGGTGGCTATGGCTACACCTTC
NA | TRBJ1-5 | TRBV6-1 | TRBD1 | CASSNFDRDDQPQHF | TGTGCCAGCAGTAACTTTGACAGGGACGATCAGCCCCAGCATTTT
NA | TRBJ2-1 | TRBV9 | NA | CASSVAPTTNNEQFF | TGTGCCAGCAGCGTAGCTCCGACTACCAACAATGAGCAGTTCTTC
NA | TRBJ2-7 | TRBV20-1 | NA | CSARREYEQYF | TGCAGTGCGCGTCGGGAGTACGAGCAGTACTTC
few | TRBJ2-7 | TRBV6-1 | TRBD2 | CASSGPTSGQGEQYF | TGTGCCAGCAGCGGCCCTACTAGCGGCCAGGGCGAGCAGTACTTC